This T cell receptor (beta chain) stems from a study of T cell repertoires in ileal Crohn's disease. This clone was seen more than once but under ten times. CDR1 and CDR2 (germline): LNHDA, SQIVND (reference sequence). The germline V and J ends were trimmed by 3 bases and 4 bases, with 7 bases remaining between them. The CDR3 is made up of 12 amino acids. Measured with immunoSEQ multiplex PCR; TCRdb has only the in-frame clones, and not every one. The sample lists some 5,100 clones; around nine tenths were seen once. The V call is TRBV19, the J call TRBJ2-7, with a weak D call TRBD2 (6 bases). The specimen sequenced was ileal tissue. This receptor was taken from an adult with Crohn's disease. CDR3 DNA: TGTGCCAGTAGTATTGGAGGGTACGAGCAGTACTTC. Encoded protein: CASSIGGYEQYF. Combining the CDR3 with reference TRBV19 and TRBJ2-7 gives the whole variable domain DGGITQSPKYLFRKEGQNVTLSCEQNLNHDAMYWYRQDPGQGLRLIYYSQIVNDFQKGDIAEGYSVSREKKESFPLTVTSAQKNPTAFYLCASSIGGYEQYFGPGTRLTVT.